The source of this TCR beta chain is a study of T-cell reconstitution after alpha-beta-depleted transplantation in children. TCRbeta library preparation incorporated unique molecular identifiers. TCRdb ran MiXCR on the PCR reads and lists one entry per CDR3 protein. Among roughly 350,000 distinct CDR3 sequences, 10% to 13% were seen once, and the ten largest hold under 3%. This clonotype was seen a handful of times. V dropped 7 bases and J dropped 8 bases, with 14 bases sitting between them. The germline V gene encodes CDR1 MDHEN and CDR2 SYDVKM. CDR3 size: 12 residues. The sequence was obtained from a human donor who donated a stem cell graft to a child with acute lymphoblastic leukemia. The sample here was PBMCs from the stem cell graft donor, taken from the stem cell graft. This chain links TRBV28 with TRBJ1-1; a possible D gene is TRBD1 (6 bases). The CDR3 region is CASIRGGLEAFF. The CDR3 DNA sequence: TGTGCCAGCATTAGGGGGGGACTGGAAGCTTTCTTT.